This TCR beta chain was found in a study of T cell repertoires in cytomegalovirus infection. V was pared by 5 bases and J by 4 bases, with 12 bases between. The CDR3 totals 13 residues. Germline V gene sequence: CDR1 SGHTA, CDR2 FQGNSA. TCRdb ran MiXCR on the reads and lists one entry per CDR3 protein. This table holds about 360,000 distinct CDR3 sequences, less than 20% found once. This clonotype was observed at least ten times. The chain carries TRBV7-2 and TRBJ2-7, with D possibly being TRBD1 (6 bases). Sequenced: PBMCs. The receptor comes from a human donor in good health (CMV status not recorded). Some clones in this sample may be carry-over from other donors' samples. CDR3 sequence (DNA): TGTGCCAGCAGCCCTAGGACAGTATACGAGCAGTACTTC. Encoded protein: CASSPRTVYEQYF.